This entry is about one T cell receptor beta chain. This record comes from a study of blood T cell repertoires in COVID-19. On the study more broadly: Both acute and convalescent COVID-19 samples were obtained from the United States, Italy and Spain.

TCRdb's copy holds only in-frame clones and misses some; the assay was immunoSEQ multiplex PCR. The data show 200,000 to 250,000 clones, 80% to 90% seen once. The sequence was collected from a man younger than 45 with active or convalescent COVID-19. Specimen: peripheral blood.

For the CDR3, the DNA is TGCGCCAGCAGCCAACTAGCGGGGGGGCCCGGGACCCAGTACTTC. This gives the protein CASSQLAGGPGTQYF. The chain has TRBV4-3 and TRBJ2-5; TRBD2 matches 12 bases. CDR1 is LGHNA and CDR2 is YSLEER in the germline V gene. There are 15 residues in the CDR3. V dropped 2 bases and J dropped 7; count of bases not matched to a gene: 5.